Listed here are 2 T cell receptor beta chains from one sample, sequenced in a study of control samples from healthy donors and cancer patients. TCRdb's table, derived via immunoSEQ multiplex PCR, lists solely in-frame clones and lacks some. In the table there are 400,000 to 450,000 clones, around 90% of which are singletons. Sequenced input: PBMCs. The receptors derive from a man aged 35 to 55 with head and neck cancer.

This chain uses TRBV6-5 with TRBJ1-5; the D gene is possibly TRBD1 (6 bases). Trimming stripped 7 bases from V and 4 bases from J, with 11 bases between. Looked up from germline, CDR1 is MNHEY and CDR2 is SVGAGI. The CDR3 runs 13 residues. This CDR3 reads CASTDSLNQPQHF. CDR3 nucleotide sequence: TGTGCCAGCACGGACAGTTTAAATCAGCCCCAGCATTTT.

The chain couples TRBV19 to TRBJ2-7, with TRBD1 matching 7 bases. The CDR3 sequence is 14 residues long. Trimming removed 5 bases from V and 2 bases from J; junction bases left unmatched: 6. CDR1 and CDR2 (germline): LNHDA, SQIVND (reference sequence). Here the CDR3 DNA reads TGTGCCAGTAGTTTAGGGGACAGAGCCTACGAGCAGTACTTC. Translating it yields CASSLGDRAYEQYF.